This T cell receptor beta chain comes out of a study of blood T cell repertoires in COVID-19. As for the study in general: COVID-19 samples from acute and convalescent phases originated in the United States, Italy and Spain. From T cells, B-cell-depleted T cells, or PBMCs came the material, which was cDNA or gDNA.

Sequenced by immunoSEQ multiplex PCR; TCRdb stores in-frame clones only, minus some. The table has 250,000 to 300,000 clones, 80% to 90% seen once; the top ten hold approximately 4.3%. CDR3 size: 15 residues. Germline lookup yields CDR1 SGHTS and CDR2 YDEGEE. The V gene lost 1 base and the J gene lost 6 bases, with 16 bases spanning the gap. Sequencing input: peripheral blood. This clonotype originated in a man in his forties or fifties with acute or convalescent COVID-19. The V gene is TRBV5-8, the J gene TRBJ1-1, with D possibly TRBD1 on 6 matching bases. Here the CDR3 reads CASSLRVGQGSEAFF. CDR3 coding DNA: TGTGCCAGCAGCTTGCGCGTCGGGCAGGGGTCTGAAGCTTTCTTT.